This TCR beta chain is from a study of CD8+ T cells in alopecia areata. Study-level findings and limits: Mice showed clearer TCR sharing than patients did, a gap that was possibly HLA-related.

Trimming at V came to 3 bases and at J to 4 bases, leaving 3 bases not matched to a gene. This CDR3 contains 13 residues. CDR1 is GTSNPN, CDR2 SVGIG, per germline (reference sequence). Treatment given: oral pan-JAK inhibitor, 5-10 mg twice daily. Extracted from the samples, RNA was reverse transcribed into cDNA to serve as the sequencing template. TCRdb's table, derived via immunoSEQ multiplex PCR, lists solely in-frame clones and lacks some. The sample lists about 200,000 clones; roughly 60% were seen once. Concerning this clone itself: Antigen unknown.

The clonotype originates from a human donor with alopecia areata. The source material was CD4+ T cells sorted from blood, sampled at week 24, from a patient treated with tofacitinib. This chain joins TRBV30 and TRBJ2-5; 9 bases are shared with TRBD1. CDR3 coding DNA: TGTGCCTGGAGGACAGGGGGAGGAGAGACCCAGTACTTC. Translated: CAWRTGGGETQYF.